This section outlines one TCR beta chain sequence together with its context. The CDR3 loop spans 16 amino acids. V gave up 0 bases and J gave up 4 bases; unmatched junction bases: 6. The germline V gene encodes CDR1 SGDLS and CDR2 YYNGEE. The record originates from a study of blood T cells in healthy people across ages. Each sample gave at least 6.5 million isolated PBMCs. Primers used in a second PCR of about 7 to 12 cycles were a sample-barcoded 5' primer and a J-beta primer mix. Each cDNA molecule carried a tag from a template-switch adaptor that contained 12 random nucleotides. TCRdb recomputed calls from the 5' RACE reads with MiXCR, one row per CDR3 protein. The repertoire holds some 1.5 million distinct CDR3 sequences, 25% to 30% seen once, with less than 9.5% in the top ten.

Sequenced input: blood. This TCR derives from a woman aged 25 to 39 in good health. V gene TRBV9 combines with J gene TRBJ2-3; 9 bases are shared with TRBD2. As DNA, the CDR3 is TGTGCCAGCAGCGTAGAAATCAGCGGGGGGCCAGATACGCAGTATTTT. It yields the protein CASSVEISGGPDTQYF.